The 22 T cell receptor beta chains reported below all come from one sample, sequenced in a study of blood T cell repertoires in COVID-19. This table comes from immunoSEQ multiplex PCR, and its TCRdb copy is limited to in-frame clones, with some not included. The sample records more than 350,000 clones, around 87% being singletons. Sequencing was carried out using peripheral blood. The receptors stem from a woman in her twenties or thirties with COVID-19, enrolled during active disease.

This clone was seen a few times. The CDR3 bases are TGTGCCAGCAGCTCTCAAGTCTATCCGCATTTT. It specifies CASSSQVYPHF. V is TRBV9 and J is TRBJ1-5; D is undetermined. This CDR3 is built from 11 residues. Germline loops: CDR1 SGDLS, CDR2 YYNGEE. V was clipped by 4 bases and J by 15 bases, with 14 bases between them. Full variable domain (remainder filled in from reference TRBV9 and TRBJ1-5): DSGVTQTPKHLITATGQRVTLRCSPRSGDLSVYWYQQSLDQGLQFLIQYYNGEERAKGNILERFSAQQFPDLHSELNLSSLELGDSALYFCASSSQVYPHFGDGTRLSIL.

The chain combines TRBV2 with TRBJ1-5; D uncertain. Germline V gene data show CDR1 as SNHLY and CDR2 as FYNNEI. This CDR3 region has 14 residues. Deletions cut 0 bases from V and 6 bases from J, with 9 bases between. The CDR3 bases are TGTGCCAGCAGTGAAGCCGGGAGTGTTCAGCCCCAGCATTTT. As protein: CASSEAGSVQPQHF.

The chain has TRBV30 and TRBJ2-7; TRBD2 matches 8 bases. V dropped 1 base and J dropped 6; count of bases not matched to a gene: 5. This CDR3 contains 13 residues. From germline, CDR1 is GTSNPN and CDR2 SVGIG (reference sequence). The chain's CDR3 is CAWSEGLGGEQYF. CDR3 nucleotides: TGTGCCTGGAGTGAGGGACTAGGGGGCGAGCAGTACTTC.

This rearrangement joins TRBV28 to TRBJ2-7, with 9 bases fitting TRBD2. Germline V gene data show CDR1 as MDHEN and CDR2 as SYDVKM. V trimming: 4 bases; J trimming: 3 bases; junction bases outside the gene matches: 4. This CDR3 is built from 14 residues. CDR3 bases: TGTGCCAGCAGTTCCGGGACTAGCCTCTACGAGCAGTACTTC. This codes for CASSSGTSLYEQYF.

The rearrangement links TRBV5-1 to TRBJ2-1; no clear D. V lost 0 bases to trimming and J lost 5 bases, with 12 bases between them. The CDR3 loop spans 15 amino acids. The germline gives CDR1 SGHRS, CDR2 YFSETQ. Written as DNA, the CDR3 is TGCGCCAGCAGCTTGGCTTTAGTTTCCAACAATGAGCAGTTCTTC. Protein: CASSLALVSNNEQFF.

The rearrangement links TRBV19 to TRBJ2-3; 7 bases line up with TRBD2. V shed 1 base, J shed 0 bases, and the junction held 1 base outside the gene matches. The germline gives CDR1 LNHDA, CDR2 SQIVND (reference sequence). The CDR3 consists of 15 residues. The CDR3 sequence is CASSIAGGSTDTQYF. As DNA, the CDR3 is TGTGCCAGTAGTATAGCGGGAGGAAGCACAGATACGCAGTATTTT.

This clone was seen ten or more times. The chain carries TRBV19 and TRBJ1-2; no clear D. Germline V gene data show CDR1 as LNHDA and CDR2 as SQIVND (reference sequence). The CDR3 has 13 amino acids. The CDR3 region is CATAVGANYGYTF. The CDR3 DNA reads as TGTGCTACCGCTGTGGGAGCTAACTATGGCTACACCTTC.

The rearrangement uses TRBV12-3 or TRBV12-4 and TRBJ1-1; D gene uncertain. The CDR3 totals 12 residues. V lost 1 base and J lost 7, with 7 bases in between. CDR3 DNA: TGTGCCAGCAGTTTAGGGAGTGTTGAAGCTTTCTTT. It yields the protein CASSLGSVEAFF.

This chain connects TRBV6-2 or TRBV6-3 to TRBJ2-4, with D possibly matching TRBD1 (6 bases). V lost 5 bases and J 4 bases, leaving 15 bases between the germline ends. Germline V gene sequence: CDR1 MNHEY, CDR2 SVGEGT. The CDR3 consists of 15 residues. Here the CDR3 DNA reads TGTGCCAGCAGTCCAGGACCACAGGGTAAAAACATTCAGTACTTC. Amino acids: CASSPGPQGKNIQYF.

V usage is TRBV7-2 and J usage is TRBJ2-3; D is perhaps TRBD2 (6 bases). In germline, CDR1 is SGHTA, CDR2 FQGNSA. The CDR3 is 13 residues long. The V and J ends lost 5 bases and 2 bases respectively, with 8 bases between them. CDR3 sequence reads: CASSPDYTDTQYF. For the CDR3, the DNA is TGTGCCAGCAGCCCGGACTACACAGATACGCAGTATTTT.

The gene calls are TRBV30 and TRBJ1-3, with 9 bases fitting TRBD1. The CDR3 is 14 amino acids. J was trimmed by 0 bases and V by 3 bases; bases with no gene match: 0. Germline CDR1 reads GTSNPN; CDR2 reads SVGIG (reference sequence). The CDR3 reads CAWRTGGSGNTIYF. The CDR3 nucleotides are TGTGCCTGGAGGACAGGGGGCTCTGGAAACACCATATATTTT.

The table lists this clone with a count of one. The CDR3 reads CASSEATRVNEAFF. The CDR3 coding sequence is TGTGCCAGCAGTGAAGCTACCAGGGTAAATGAAGCTTTCTTT. The V gene is TRBV2, the J gene TRBJ1-1, with D possibly matching TRBD1 (5 bases). The CDR3 loop spans 14 amino acids. V lost 0 bases and J 7 bases, leaving 12 bases between the germline ends. Germline lookup yields CDR1 SNHLY and CDR2 FYNNEI. The complete variable domain, with remaining parts taken from reference TRBV2 and TRBJ1-1, reads EPEVTQTPSHQVTQMGQEVILRCVPISNHLYFYWYRQILGQKVEFLVSFYNNEISEKSEIFDDQFSVERPDGSNFTLKIRSTKLEDSAMYFCASSEATRVNEAFFGQGTRLTVV.

This sequence joins TRBV18 and TRBJ1-5; no definite D call. V lost 0 bases to trimming and J lost 5 bases, with 11 bases between them. The CDR3 contains 15 residues. The germline V gene encodes CDR1 KGHSH and CDR2 LQKENI. Written as DNA, the CDR3 is TGTGCCAGCTCACCACCAGGAGGTGTCGATCAGCCCCAGCATTTT. Residues: CASSPPGGVDQPQHF.

The chain employs TRBV3-1 (or the pseudogene TRBV3-2) and TRBJ2-4; D remains ambiguous. The germline CDR1 and CDR2 sequences are LGHDT and YNNKEL (reference sequence). The V gene lost 7 bases and the J gene lost 1 base, with 8 bases spanning the gap. This CDR3 contains 13 residues. CDR3 region: CASIESAKNIQYF. DNA of the CDR3: TGTGCCAGCATAGAATCGGCCAAAAACATTCAGTACTTC.

The CDR3 loop reads CASSYGGFGGFYEQYF. CDR3 nucleotides: TGTGCCAGCAGTTACGGGGGATTTGGAGGGTTCTACGAGCAGTACTTC. V usage is TRBV6-2 or TRBV6-3 and J usage is TRBJ2-7, with D possibly matching TRBD2 (6 bases). The CDR3 length is 16 residues. Per the germline V gene, CDR1 is MNHEY and CDR2 is SVGEGT. With 2 bases removed from V and 3 bases from J, the gap between germline ends came to 17 bases.

This chain connects TRBV5-1 to TRBJ1-4; D may be TRBD1 (5 bases). The CDR3 is 15 amino acids. Germline CDR1 is SGHRS and CDR2 is YFSETQ. V dropped 6 bases and J dropped 1 base, with 13 bases sitting between them. This CDR3 reads CASTKTGVTNEKLFF. The CDR3 nucleotides are TGCGCCAGCACAAAAACGGGGGTAACTAATGAAAAACTGTTTTTT.

The gene calls are TRBV4-1 and TRBJ2-7, with TRBD2 matching 8 bases. The CDR3 is made up of 15 amino acids. The V segment lost 3 bases and the J segment 2 bases; nucleotides outside the gene matches: 6. Per germline, CDR1 MGHRA and CDR2 YSYEKL. CDR3 coding DNA: TGCGCCAGCAGCCAGGAGAGCGGGGGACCCTACGAGCAGTACTTC. Translated: CASSQESGGPYEQYF.

This CDR3 is CASRSGTTVHEQYF. The DNA for the CDR3 is TGTGCCAGCAGGTCCGGGACAACGGTCCACGAGCAGTACTTC. The chain joins TRBV28 to TRBJ2-7, with D perhaps TRBD1 (6 bases). With 6 bases removed from V and 5 bases from J, the gap between germline ends came to 17 bases. Germline values: CDR1 MDHEN, CDR2 SYDVKM. CDR3 size: 14 residues.

The V and J genes are TRBV5-1 and TRBJ1-1; D call uncertain. This CDR3 is built from 13 residues. In germline, CDR1 is SGHRS, CDR2 YFSETQ. V gave up 4 bases and J gave up 1 base, with 8 bases separating them. The CDR3 nucleotides are TGCGCCAGCAGCCGGTCAGGGAACACTGAAGCTTTCTTT. This gives the protein CASSRSGNTEAFF. Supplemented by reference TRBV5-1 and TRBJ1-1, the full variable domain reads KAGVTQTPRYLIKTRGQQVTLSCSPISGHRSVSWYQQTPGQGLQFLFEYFSETQRNKGNFPGRFSGRQFSNSRSEMNVSTLELGDSALYLCASSRSGNTEAFFGQGTRLTVV.

This clone was seen once. The chain has TRBV7-2 and TRBJ1-5, with 8 bases that match TRBD1. Germline V CDR1 and CDR2: SGHTA, FQGNSA. Losses at the gene ends were 4 bases for V and 5 bases for J; bases not matched to a gene: 7. CDR3 size: 15 residues. CDR3 bases: TGTGCCAGCAGCTCGCGGCAGGGGGCCTATCAGCCCCAGCATTTT. Its protein is CASSSRQGAYQPQHF. Combining the CDR3 with reference TRBV7-2 and TRBJ1-5 gives the whole variable domain GAGVSQSPSNKVTEKGKDVELRCDPISGHTALYWYRQSLGQGLEFLIYFQGNSAPDKSGLPSDRFSAERTGGSVSTLTIQRTQQEDSAVYLCASSSRQGAYQPQHFGDGTRLSIL.

The chain carries TRBV18 and TRBJ1-1, with D maybe TRBD1 (5 bases). This CDR3 is built from 15 residues. V dropped 3 bases and J dropped 1 base, with 12 bases sitting between them. The V gene's germline CDR1 is KGHSH and CDR2 LQKENI. The CDR3 nucleotides are TGTGCCAGCTCACCGGGGGGGATACAGAACACTGAAGCTTTCTTT. It specifies CASSPGGIQNTEAFF.

CDR3 sequence: CASSRGPATPSSNQPQHF. CDR3 sequence (DNA): TGTGCCAGCAGCCGCGGGCCCGCTACTCCCTCTAGCAATCAGCCCCAGCATTTT. This chain links TRBV21-1 with TRBJ1-5. TRBV21-1 is designated a pseudogene. The CDR3 spans 18 residues.